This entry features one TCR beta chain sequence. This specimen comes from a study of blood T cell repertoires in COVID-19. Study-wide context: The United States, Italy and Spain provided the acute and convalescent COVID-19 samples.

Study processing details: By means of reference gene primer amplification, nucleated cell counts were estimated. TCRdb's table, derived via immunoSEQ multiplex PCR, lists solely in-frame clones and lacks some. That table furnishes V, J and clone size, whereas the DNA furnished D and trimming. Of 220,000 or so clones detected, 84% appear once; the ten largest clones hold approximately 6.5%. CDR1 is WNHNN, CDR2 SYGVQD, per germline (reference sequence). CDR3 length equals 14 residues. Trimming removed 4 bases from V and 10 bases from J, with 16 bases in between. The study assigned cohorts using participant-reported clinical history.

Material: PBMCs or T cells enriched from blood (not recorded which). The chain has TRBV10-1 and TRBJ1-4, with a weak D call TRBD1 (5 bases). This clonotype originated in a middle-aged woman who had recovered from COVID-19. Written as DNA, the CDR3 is TGCGCCAGCAGTGTATCCGGATCCCAGGGAAAACTGTTTTTT. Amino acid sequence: CASSVSGSQGKLFF.